This TCR beta chain is drawn from a study of blood T cells in healthy people across ages. No fewer than 5.5 micrograms of total RNA were isolated from every sample. PCR was performed a second time for roughly 6 to 12 cycles using a sample-barcoded 5' primer and a J-beta primer mix. Each CDR3 protein gets one entry after TCRdb re-called the 5' RACE reads with MiXCR. This table has more than 650,000 distinct CDR3 sequences, around 25% appearing once. The CDR3 covers 14 residues. Looked up from germline, CDR1 is MDHEN and CDR2 is SYDVKM. Trimming pared 4 bases from V and 4 bases from J, leaving 13 bases between. These data were also filed under a second study, of T cells of mothers and their children.

Sample: blood. The J gene is TRBJ2-5, the V gene TRBV28, with D possibly TRBD2 on 6 matching bases. This clonotype was obtained from a boy younger than 18 in good health. The CDR3 region has the DNA TGTGCCAGCAGTTCGGGCGGGGTCGCAGAGACCCAGTACTTC. It is translated as CASSSGGVAETQYF.